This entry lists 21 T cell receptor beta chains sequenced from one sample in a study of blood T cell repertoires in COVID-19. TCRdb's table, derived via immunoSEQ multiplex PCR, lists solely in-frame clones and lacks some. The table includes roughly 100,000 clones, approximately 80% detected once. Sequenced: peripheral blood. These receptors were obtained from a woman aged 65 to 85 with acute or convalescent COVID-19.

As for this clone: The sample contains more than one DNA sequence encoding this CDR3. DNA for the CDR3: TGCGCCAGCAGCTTGGTAGCGGGGAGCACAGATACGCAGTATTTT. This sequence encodes CASSLVAGSTDTQYF. J is TRBJ2-3 and V is TRBV5-1; 8 bases align to TRBD2. CDR3 length equals 15 residues. Germline-derived CDR1 and CDR2 are SGHRS and YFSETQ. Trimming at V came to 0 bases and at J to 0 bases, leaving 0 bases not matched to a gene.

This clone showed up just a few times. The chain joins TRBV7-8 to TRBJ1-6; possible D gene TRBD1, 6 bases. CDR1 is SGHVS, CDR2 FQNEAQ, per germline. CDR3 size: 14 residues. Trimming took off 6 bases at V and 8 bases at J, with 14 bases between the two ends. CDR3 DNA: TGTGCCAGCAGTCCTCAGGGGTTCGATTCACCCCTCCACTTT. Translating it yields CASSPQGFDSPLHF.

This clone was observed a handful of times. CDR3 sequence reads: CASSPWPRGGRDADTQYF. The CDR3 coding sequence is TGTGCCAGCAGCCCTTGGCCGCGCGGGGGGCGGGATGCAGATACGCAGTATTTT. The chain is built from TRBV7-2 and TRBJ2-3, with 8 bases lining up with TRBD2. The J segment lost 4 bases and the V segment lost 5 bases, leaving 17 bases of the junction unmatched. Germline assignment: CDR1 SGHTA and CDR2 FQGNSA. The length of the CDR3 is 18 residues.

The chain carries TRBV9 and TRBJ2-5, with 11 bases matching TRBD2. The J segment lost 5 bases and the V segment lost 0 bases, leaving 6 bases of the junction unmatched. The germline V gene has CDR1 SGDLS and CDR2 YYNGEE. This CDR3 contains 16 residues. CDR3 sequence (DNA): TGTGCCAGCAGCGTAGGGGTAGCGGGAGGGGTGGAGACCCAGTACTTC. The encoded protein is CASSVGVAGGVETQYF.

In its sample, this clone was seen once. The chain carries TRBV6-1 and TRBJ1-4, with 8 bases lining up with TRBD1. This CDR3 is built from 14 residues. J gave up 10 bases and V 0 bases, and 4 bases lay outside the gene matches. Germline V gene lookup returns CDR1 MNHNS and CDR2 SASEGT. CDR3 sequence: CASSEASGGGKLFF. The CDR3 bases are TGTGCCAGCAGTGAAGCCTCAGGGGGCGGAAAACTGTTTTTT.

The CDR3 bases are TGTGCCAGCAGCCAAGCGGGACAGCCTTTTGAAGCTTTCTTT. Encoded protein: CASSQAGQPFEAFF. V usage is TRBV3-1 (or the pseudogene TRBV3-2) and J usage is TRBJ1-1; 7 bases fit TRBD1. The CDR3 contains 14 residues. Germline V gene data show CDR1 as LGHDT and CDR2 as YNNKEL (reference sequence). With 1 base clipped from V and 7 bases from J, the junction kept 6 bases outside the gene matches.

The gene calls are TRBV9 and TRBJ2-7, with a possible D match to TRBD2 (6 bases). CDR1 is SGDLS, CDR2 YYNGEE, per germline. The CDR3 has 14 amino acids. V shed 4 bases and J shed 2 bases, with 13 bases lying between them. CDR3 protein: CASSSRWGAYEQYF. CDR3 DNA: TGTGCCAGCAGCAGTAGGTGGGGGGCCTACGAGCAGTACTTC.

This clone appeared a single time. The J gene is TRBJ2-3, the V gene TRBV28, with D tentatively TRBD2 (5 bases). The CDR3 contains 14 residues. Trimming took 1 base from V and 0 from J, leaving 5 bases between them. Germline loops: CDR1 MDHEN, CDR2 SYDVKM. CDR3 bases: TGTGCCAGCAGTTTATCGGGGAGCACAGATACGCAGTATTTT. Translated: CASSLSGSTDTQYF.

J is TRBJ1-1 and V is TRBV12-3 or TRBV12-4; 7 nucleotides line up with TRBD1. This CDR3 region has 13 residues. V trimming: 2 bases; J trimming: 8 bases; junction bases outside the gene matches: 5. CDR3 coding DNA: TGTGCCAGCAGTTTATTGACAGGGTTCGAAGCTTTCTTT. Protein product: CASSLLTGFEAFF.

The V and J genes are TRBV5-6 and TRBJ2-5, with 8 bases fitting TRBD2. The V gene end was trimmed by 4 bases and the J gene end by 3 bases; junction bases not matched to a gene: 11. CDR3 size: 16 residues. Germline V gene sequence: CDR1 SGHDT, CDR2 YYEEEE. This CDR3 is CASSQMVSGNKETQYF. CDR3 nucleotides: TGTGCCAGCAGCCAGATGGTTAGCGGGAATAAAGAGACCCAGTACTTC.

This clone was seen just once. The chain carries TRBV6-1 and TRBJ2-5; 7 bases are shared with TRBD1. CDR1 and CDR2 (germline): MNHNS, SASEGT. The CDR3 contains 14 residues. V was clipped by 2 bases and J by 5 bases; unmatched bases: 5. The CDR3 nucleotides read TGTGCCAGCAGTGAAAGGGGGCCTGGGGAGACCCAGTACTTC. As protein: CASSERGPGETQYF.

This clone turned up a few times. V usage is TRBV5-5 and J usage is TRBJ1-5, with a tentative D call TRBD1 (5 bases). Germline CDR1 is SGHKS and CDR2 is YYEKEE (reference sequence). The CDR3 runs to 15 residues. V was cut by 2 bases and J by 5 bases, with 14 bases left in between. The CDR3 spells CASSFSGETDQPQHF. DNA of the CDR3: TGTGCCAGCAGCTTTTCGGGGGAAACCGATCAGCCCCAGCATTTT.

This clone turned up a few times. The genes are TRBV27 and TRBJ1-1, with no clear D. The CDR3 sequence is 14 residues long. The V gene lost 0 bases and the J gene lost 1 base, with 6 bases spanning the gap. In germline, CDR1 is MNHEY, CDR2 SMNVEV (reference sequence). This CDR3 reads CASSLSTANTEAFF. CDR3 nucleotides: TGTGCCAGCAGTTTATCAACAGCGAACACTGAAGCTTTCTTT.

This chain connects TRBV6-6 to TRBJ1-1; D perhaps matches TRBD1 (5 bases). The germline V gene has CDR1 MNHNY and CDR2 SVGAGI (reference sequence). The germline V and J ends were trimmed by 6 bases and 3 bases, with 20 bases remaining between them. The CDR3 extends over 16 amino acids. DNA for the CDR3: TGTGCCAGCAGGACAACTCGGAGCGGGGGGGACACTGAAGCTTTCTTT. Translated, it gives CASRTTRSGGDTEAFF.

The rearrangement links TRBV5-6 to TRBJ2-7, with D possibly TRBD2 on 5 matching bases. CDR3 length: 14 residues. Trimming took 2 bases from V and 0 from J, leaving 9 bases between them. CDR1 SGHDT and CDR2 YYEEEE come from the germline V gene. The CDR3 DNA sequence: TGTGCCAGCAGCTTTCGAGGGAGCTCCTACGAGCAGTACTTC. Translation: CASSFRGSSYEQYF.

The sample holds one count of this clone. CDR3 sequence (DNA): TGTGCCTGGAGCAAATGGAAGGGGACTGAAGCTTTCTTT. Encoded protein: CAWSKWKGTEAFF. The V call is TRBV30, the J call TRBJ1-1, with a possible D match to TRBD1 (5 bases). Germline V gene data show CDR1 as GTSNPN and CDR2 as SVGIG (reference sequence). The V end lost 3 bases, the J end lost 5 bases, and 13 bases lay between the germline ends. This CDR3 contains 13 residues.

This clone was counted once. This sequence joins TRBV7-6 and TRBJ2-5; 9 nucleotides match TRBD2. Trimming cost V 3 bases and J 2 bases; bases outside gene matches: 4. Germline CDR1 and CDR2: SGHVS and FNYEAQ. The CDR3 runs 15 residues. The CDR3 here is CASSFLSGGQETQYF. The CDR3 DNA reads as TGTGCCAGCAGCTTCCTTAGCGGGGGACAAGAGACCCAGTACTTC.

This CDR3 reads CASGQGLGNTEAFF. CDR3 DNA sequence: TGTGCCAGCGGACAGGGCTTGGGAAACACTGAAGCTTTCTTT. The chain uses TRBV27 and TRBJ1-1, with 8 bases matching TRBD1. Per the germline V gene, CDR1 is MNHEY and CDR2 is SMNVEV (reference sequence). Trimming cost V 8 bases and J 2 bases; bases outside gene matches: 7. The CDR3 is 14 residues long.

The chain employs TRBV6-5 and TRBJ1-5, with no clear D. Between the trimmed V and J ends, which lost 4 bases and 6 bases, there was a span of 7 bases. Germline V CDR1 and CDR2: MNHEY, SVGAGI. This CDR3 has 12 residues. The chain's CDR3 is CASSSPSQPQHF. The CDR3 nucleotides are TGTGCCAGCAGTTCACCGAGTCAGCCCCAGCATTTT.

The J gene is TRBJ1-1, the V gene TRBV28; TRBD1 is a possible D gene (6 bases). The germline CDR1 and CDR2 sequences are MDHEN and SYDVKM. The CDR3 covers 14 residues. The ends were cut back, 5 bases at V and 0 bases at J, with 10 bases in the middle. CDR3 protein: CASSLDRMNTEAFF. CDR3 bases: TGTGCCAGCAGTCTGGACAGAATGAACACTGAAGCTTTCTTT.

DNA for the CDR3: TGTGCCAGCAGTGAATCGGACGGGTGGGGGGTGTTGAGTTCACCCCTCCACTTT. This gives the protein CASSESDGWGVLSSPLHF. V and J are TRBV2 and TRBJ1-6; possible D gene TRBD1, 5 bases. Trimming cost V 2 bases and J 9 bases, with 23 bases left between them. CDR3 length: 18 amino acids. The germline V gene encodes CDR1 SNHLY and CDR2 FYNNEI.